This entry concerns a single T cell receptor (beta chain). Antigen unknown. The data were obtained in a study of early T cells in non-severe SARS-CoV-2 infection. Study overall: It was bulk RNA from unsorted whole blood that was sequenced, and the chains were unpaired. Study results and caveats: Sequences matched to VDJdb favored anti-spike CD8 responses, while private and CD4 specificities were missed.

V was trimmed by 6 bases and J by 3 bases, leaving 12 bases between them. The CDR3 consists of 13 residues. Germline assignment: CDR1 MNHNY and CDR2 SVGAGI (reference sequence). TCRdb reprocessed the 5' RACE reads via MiXCR and lists one record per CDR3 protein. The sample yields tens of thousands of distinct CDR3 sequences, 20% to 25% seen once. The chain links TRBV6-6 to TRBJ2-7; D unresolved. The receptor was derived from an adult who was a healthcare worker with PCR-confirmed SARS-CoV-2 infection or an uninfected control (not recorded which). Sequenced here: whole blood, sampled at baseline. The CDR3: CASSPEPDYEQYF. In nucleotides, the CDR3 is TGTGCCAGCAGCCCAGAACCAGACTACGAGCAGTACTTC.